This T cell receptor (beta chain) was observed in a study of Graves' ophthalmopathy and Graves' hyperthyroidism. Investigators amplified TCR beta CDR3 regions from RNA transcripts. The library came from an HTBI-primed first-round RT-PCR and a second-round multiplex PCR. TCRdb used MiXCR to reprocess the multiplex PCR reads, holding one entry per CDR3 protein. This sample has approximately 410,000 distinct CDR3 sequences, with over 15% found just once. Among the exclusions were patients with other autoimmune diseases, uncontrolled infections, pregnancy or lactation. Out of about 9.6 ml of fresh peripheral blood, PBMCs were obtained. Overall study results and limits: Among expanded thyroid clonotypes above 0.001 frequency, most also occurred in blood.

This clonotype was observed many times. The target antigen is unknown. The CDR3 totals 14 residues. CDR1 MNHEY and CDR2 SVGAGI come from the germline V gene. V lost 2 bases, J lost 2 bases, and 9 bases lay in between. The clonotype was recovered from a woman in her late teens or twenties with stable Graves' hyperthyroidism. Specimen: peripheral blood. The rearrangement uses TRBV6-5 and TRBJ1-1, with D uncertain. In DNA, the CDR3 is TGTGCCAGCAGTTACATTCGGGGAAACACTGAAGCTTTCTTT. This sequence encodes CASSYIRGNTEAFF.